Below are 18 T cell receptor beta chains sequenced from a single sample in a study of shared clonotypes between healthy human individuals. Naive CD8 cells lacked CD45RO and underwent positive selection for CCR7, leaving out terminally differentiated effector memory CD45RA+ cells. TCRdb's copy holds only in-frame clones and misses some; the assay was immunoSEQ multiplex PCR. The sample shows around 620,000 clones, 90% to 95% of them seen only once. Specimen: naive CD8+ T cells sorted from blood. The receptors come from a woman in her twenties or thirties in good health.

V gene TRBV29-1 combines with J gene TRBJ2-7; D is perhaps TRBD1 (6 bases). CDR3 length: 12 amino acids. Germline-derived CDR1 and CDR2 are SQVTM and ANQGSEA. CDR3 sequence: CPRFGQYYEQYF. DNA of the CDR3: TGCCCCCGTTTTGGACAGTACTACGAGCAGTACTTC.

This clone was detected once. The chain uses TRBV7-9 and TRBJ2-1, with D perhaps TRBD2 (7 bases). The CDR3 contains 13 residues. The germline gives CDR1 SEHNR, CDR2 FQNEAQ (reference sequence). V lost 4 bases and J 14 bases, leaving 18 bases between the germline ends. The CDR3 region is CASSSGGAFVEFF. For the CDR3, the DNA is TGTGCCAGCAGCTCGGGGGGCGCTTTCGTCGAGTTCTTC.

V and J are TRBV5-6 and TRBJ2-1, with TRBD2 matching over 12 bases. J lost 8 bases, V lost 2 bases, and 8 bases had no gene match. From germline, CDR1 is SGHDT and CDR2 YYEEEE. The length of the CDR3 is 16 residues. CDR3 residues: CASSLGLAGSLDEQFF. CDR3 DNA sequence: TGTGCCAGCAGCTTAGGACTAGCGGGAAGTTTGGATGAGCAGTTCTTC.

CDR3 coding DNA: TGTGCCAGCAGCTTAGCGCCAGATCTAAACTATGGCTACACCTTC. Translation: CASSLAPDLNYGYTF. V and J are TRBV13 and TRBJ1-2; D remains unclear. This CDR3 is 15 amino acids long. CDR1 is PRHDT, CDR2 FYEKMQ, per germline (reference sequence). Trimming removed 1 base at V and 2 bases at J, with 11 bases between.

This chain connects TRBV28 to TRBJ2-7; D tentatively fits TRBD1 or TRBD2 (5 bases each). This CDR3 has 14 amino acids. Germline assignment: CDR1 MDHEN and CDR2 SYDVKM. Deletions cut 1 base from V and 5 bases from J, with 12 bases between. CDR3 in DNA: TGTGCCAGCAGTTTATTGGCAGGGAGCCACGAGCAGTACTTC. The encoded protein is CASSLLAGSHEQYF.

The V call is TRBV4-1, the J call TRBJ2-5; possible D gene TRBD2, 5 bases. Deletions cut 0 bases from V and 0 bases from J, with 14 bases between. The CDR3 consists of 17 residues. CDR1 is MGHRA and CDR2 is YSYEKL in the germline V gene. CDR3 bases: TGCGCCAGCAGCCAAGAAGGAGGCCTGAGGTACCAAGAGACCCAGTACTTC. Its translation: CASSQEGGLRYQETQYF.

The V call is TRBV13, the J call TRBJ1-1; D is undetermined. This CDR3 has 14 amino acids. Germline-derived CDR1 and CDR2 are PRHDT and FYEKMQ (reference sequence). Trimming cost V 6 bases and J 0 bases, with 11 bases left between them. CDR3 in amino acids: CASRPAVMNTEAFF. The CDR3, as DNA: TGTGCCAGCAGGCCCGCCGTCATGAACACTGAAGCTTTCTTT.

CDR3 in amino acids: CASSGVEEVYEQYF. The CDR3 DNA follows: TGTGCCAGCAGTGGGGTAGAGGAAGTCTACGAGCAGTACTTC. This rearrangement joins TRBV28 to TRBJ2-7, with no clear D. The CDR3 is 14 residues long. V gave up 5 bases and J gave up 3 bases, with 14 bases separating them. CDR1 and CDR2 (germline): MDHEN, SYDVKM.

V usage is TRBV5-1 and J usage is TRBJ2-1; D is uncertain. The CDR3 length is 16 residues. The V gene lost 1 base and the J gene lost 0 bases, with 11 bases spanning the gap. CDR1 SGHRS and CDR2 YFSETQ come from the germline V gene. CDR3 nucleotide sequence: TGCGCCAGCAGCTTGCTCTACCAAAGCTCCTACAATGAGCAGTTCTTC. Translating it yields CASSLLYQSSYNEQFF.

A word on this clone: In the same sample, other DNA sequences code for this CDR3. This chain uses TRBV5-1 with TRBJ2-7; D is uncertain. The CDR3 is 13 residues long. Germline V gene lookup returns CDR1 SGHRS and CDR2 YFSETQ. With 0 bases removed from V and 2 bases from J, the gap between germline ends came to 6 bases. The CDR3, as DNA: TGCGCCAGCAGCTTGGATGGCCCCTACGAGCAGTACTTC. This translates into CASSLDGPYEQYF.

In nucleotides, the CDR3 is TGCGCCAGCAGCCAACCGGTAGGTTCCGGAAACACCATATATTTT. Translation gives CASSQPVGSGNTIYF. V is TRBV4-1 and J is TRBJ1-3; no firm D call. Germline CDR1 is MGHRA and CDR2 is YSYEKL. This CDR3 comprises 15 residues. Trimming shortened V by 2 bases and J by 4 bases, and 12 bases separated the two germline ends.

Concerning this clone itself: Compared with germline, one end of the junction differs, possibly owing to a read error. The chain carries TRBV28 and TRBJ1-1, with D unresolved. Germline V gene lookup returns CDR1 MDHEN and CDR2 SYDVKM. The CDR3 has 11 amino acids. CDR3 in DNA: TGTGCCAGCAGTGAAAACAGTGAAGCTTTCTTT. It yields the protein CASSENSEAFF.

CDR3 DNA: TGTGCCAGCAGCTTACACCGGACGGTTTCCTACGAGCAGTACTTC. Translation: CASSLHRTVSYEQYF. V gene TRBV7-2 combines with J gene TRBJ2-7; no clear D. Trimming pared 2 bases from V and 1 base from J, leaving 12 bases between. This CDR3 is built from 15 residues. Germline CDR1 reads SGHTA; CDR2 reads FQGNSA.

The chain recombines TRBV5-6 with TRBJ1-3, with D unresolved. V lost 0 bases and J lost 0, with 7 bases in between. The CDR3 runs 15 residues. In germline, CDR1 is SGHDT, CDR2 YYEEEE. CDR3 protein: CASSLVADSGNTIYF. CDR3 in DNA: TGTGCCAGCAGCTTGGTGGCAGACTCTGGAAACACCATATATTTT.

Concerning this clone: The sample holds other DNA sequences that translate to the same CDR3. CDR3 bases: TGCGCCAGCAGCTTGGGAGGTAACACTGAAGCTTTCTTT. Its translation is CASSLGGNTEAFF. The chain recombines TRBV5-1 with TRBJ1-1; D is unclear. CDR3 length equals 13 residues. Germline values: CDR1 SGHRS, CDR2 YFSETQ. Trimming pared 0 bases from V and 2 bases from J, leaving 5 bases between.

This sequence joins TRBV6-6 and TRBJ2-3; 10 nucleotides align to TRBD2. The CDR3 loop spans 16 amino acids. The V gene's germline CDR1 is MNHNY and CDR2 SVGAGI (reference sequence). Trimming cost V 1 base and J 5 bases; bases outside gene matches: 6. The CDR3 here is CASSYWTSGSRDTQYF. DNA of the CDR3: TGTGCCAGCAGTTACTGGACTAGCGGATCGAGAGATACGCAGTATTTT.

The chain joins TRBV5-6 to TRBJ2-2; no firm D call. Trimming pared 5 bases from V and 5 bases from J, leaving 16 bases between. This CDR3 comprises 15 residues. Per the germline V gene, CDR1 is SGHDT and CDR2 is YYEEEE. The CDR3 DNA reads TGTGCCAGCAGTCTTCTCCCGCCGGTTACCGGGGAGCTGTTTTTT. Translation: CASSLLPPVTGELFF.

The chain employs TRBV13 and TRBJ2-2, with unresolved D. With 4 bases removed from V and 7 bases from J, the gap between germline ends came to 7 bases. This CDR3 region has 12 residues. The V gene's germline CDR1 is PRHDT and CDR2 FYEKMQ (reference sequence). CDR3 sequence: CASSSDDGELFF. CDR3 DNA: TGTGCCAGCAGCTCGGATGACGGGGAGCTGTTTTTT.